The sequence of this TCR beta chain was determined in a study of technical replicates of blood from several donors. Data came from immunoSEQ multiplex PCR; TCRdb stores just in-frame clones and leaves some out. The data show approximately 90,000 clones, with roughly 96% seen just once and roughly 0.28% held by the top ten. The CDR3 has 15 amino acids. V was cut by 3 bases and J by 6 bases, with 17 bases left in between. CDR1 and CDR2 from the germline V gene are WNHNN and SYGVQD (reference sequence). The receptor comes from a human donor in good health. The V and J genes are TRBV10-1 and TRBJ1-1, with a possible D match to TRBD1 (6 bases). What was sequenced was T cells isolated from PBMCs. The DNA of the CDR3 is TGCGCCAGCAGTGAAGGTCCTCTCAGACAGGCTGAAGCTTTCTTT. Protein: CASSEGPLRQAEAFF.